A single sample gave rise to the 23 T cell receptor beta chains below, sequenced in a study of shared clonotypes between healthy human individuals. Repertoires were generated with immunoSEQ multiplex PCR, while TCRdb's copy carries only in-frame clones and drops some. The sample records roughly 590,000 clones, roughly 95% being singletons. Cells designated naive CD8 were CD45RO-negative and were positively selected for CCR7, with terminally differentiated effector memory CD45RA+ cells excluded. Sequences were obtained from naive CD8+ T cells sorted from blood. These receptors originate from a young woman in good health.

V usage is TRBV7-8 and J usage is TRBJ2-5; a possible D gene is TRBD2 (5 bases). Germline assignment: CDR1 SGHVS and CDR2 FQNEAQ. Trimming took 1 base from V and 5 from J, leaving 11 bases between them. The CDR3 has 14 amino acids. In DNA form, the CDR3 reads TGTGCCAGCAGCTTAGTCGGCAGGAGGGAGACCCAGTACTTC. Translated, it gives CASSLVGRRETQYF. Looking up the rest from reference TRBV7-8 and TRBJ2-5 gives the full variable domain: GAGVSQSPRYKVAKRGQDVALRCDPISGHVSLFWYQQALGQGPEFLTYFQNEAQLDKSGLPSDRFFAERPEGSVSTLKIQRTQQEDSAVYLCASSLVGRRETQYFGPGTRLLVL.

The J gene is TRBJ2-1, the V gene TRBV7-9, with D uncertain. There are 15 residues in the CDR3. The V gene's germline CDR1 is SEHNR and CDR2 FQNEAQ (reference sequence). The V end lost 4 bases, the J end lost 4 bases, and 14 bases lay between the germline ends. The CDR3 DNA reads TGTGCCAGCAGCTCAGTAGGAATCAATTACAATGAGCAGTTCTTC. This gives the protein CASSSVGINYNEQFF.

V is TRBV7-6 and J is TRBJ2-5; 11 nucleotides agree with TRBD2. The germline V gene encodes CDR1 SGHVS and CDR2 FNYEAQ. The CDR3 has 18 residues. V gave up 4 bases and J gave up 2 bases; unmatched junction bases: 12. In nucleotides, the CDR3 is TGTGCCAGCAGCTGGAATAGCGGGAGGGCCGTATCACAAGAGACCCAGTACTTC. It codes for CASSWNSGRAVSQETQYF.

The rearrangement uses TRBV7-9 and TRBJ2-7, with D perhaps given as TRBD1 or TRBD2 (6 bases each). The CDR3 length is 16 residues. CDR1 is SEHNR and CDR2 is FQNEAQ in the germline V gene (reference sequence). V was trimmed by 6 bases and J by 0 bases, leaving 18 bases between them. This chain's CDR3 is CASRGVGQAGSYEQYF. Here the CDR3 DNA reads TGTGCCAGCAGGGGAGTGGGACAAGCGGGCTCCTACGAGCAGTACTTC. The entire variable domain, with the rest obtained from reference TRBV7-9 and TRBJ2-7, is as follows: DTGVSQNPRHKITKRGQNVTFRCDPISEHNRLYWYRQTLGQGPEFLTYFQNEAQLEKSRLLSDRFSAERPKGSFSTLEIQRTEQGDSAMYLCASRGVGQAGSYEQYFGPGTRLTVT.

CDR3 bases: TGCGCCACCACGGGCAGGGGTACGCAGCCCCAGCATTTT. Protein product: CATTGRGTQPQHF. This chain connects TRBV10-2 to TRBJ1-5; D perhaps matches TRBD1 (6 bases). V gave up 10 bases and J gave up 7 bases, with 17 bases separating them. The V gene's germline CDR1 is WSHSY and CDR2 SAAADI. The CDR3 is made up of 13 amino acids.

V and J are TRBV5-4 and TRBJ2-7; a possible D gene is TRBD1 (5 bases). V lost 2 bases and J lost 2, with 17 bases in between. There are 16 residues in the CDR3. Per germline, CDR1 SGHNT and CDR2 YYREEE (reference sequence). CDR3 sequence: CASSFTGAPTAYEQYF. The CDR3 DNA follows: TGTGCCAGCAGCTTCACAGGTGCCCCGACGGCCTACGAGCAGTACTTC.

The chain links TRBV28 to TRBJ2-7; 11 nucleotides line up with TRBD1. Trimming cost V 6 bases and J 2 bases; bases outside gene matches: 3. The CDR3 has 14 residues. Per germline, CDR1 MDHEN and CDR2 SYDVKM. In DNA form, the CDR3 reads TGTGCCAGCAGCCGGGACAGGGGGACCTACGAGCAGTACTTC. Protein: CASSRDRGTYEQYF.

The chain uses TRBV7-9 and TRBJ2-7, with 12 bases fitting TRBD2. CDR1 is SEHNR, CDR2 FQNEAQ, per germline (reference sequence). After removal of 5 bases from V and 3 bases from J, the junction contained 8 bases not matched to a gene. The CDR3 is 16 residues long. The CDR3 bases are TGTGCCAGCAGCACTACTAGCGGGAGGAGGAGCTACGAGCAGTACTTC. Its protein is CASSTTSGRRSYEQYF.

J is TRBJ2-7 and V is TRBV27; D gene ambiguous. CDR1 MNHEY and CDR2 SMNVEV come from the germline V gene (reference sequence). The CDR3 totals 13 residues. V lost 6 bases and J lost 1, with 10 bases in between. The CDR3 sequence is CASRFATSYEQYF. In nucleotides, the CDR3 is TGTGCCAGCAGATTCGCGACTTCCTACGAGCAGTACTTC.

This rearrangement joins TRBV9 to TRBJ2-7; D is ambiguous. Trimming shortened V by 0 bases and J by 2 bases, and 15 bases separated the two germline ends. The CDR3 runs to 16 residues. Germline V lookup: CDR1 SGDLS, CDR2 YYNGEE. This CDR3 reads CASSVGRLSSAYEQYF. CDR3 nucleotides: TGTGCCAGCAGCGTAGGGCGACTTTCGAGCGCCTACGAGCAGTACTTC.

The genes are TRBV5-6 and TRBJ1-4; unclear D gene. V was shortened by 0 bases and J by 6 bases, with 15 bases between the two germline ends. Germline V lookup: CDR1 SGHDT, CDR2 YYEEEE. The CDR3 extends over 16 amino acids. DNA of the CDR3: TGTGCCAGCAGCTTGGACGAATGGGCAGACCATGAAAAACTGTTTTTT. Protein product: CASSLDEWADHEKLFF. Using reference TRBV5-6 and TRBJ1-4 for the parts outside the CDR3, the full variable domain is DAGVTQSPTHLIKTRGQQVTLRCSPKSGHDTVSWYQQALGQGPQFIFQYYEEEERQRGNFPDRFSGHQFPNYSSELNVNALLLGDSALYLCASSLDEWADHEKLFFGSGTQLSVL.

The rearrangement links TRBV19 to TRBJ2-6; D gene unclear. V shed 6 bases and J shed 0 bases, with 3 bases lying between them. This CDR3 has 13 residues. Looked up from germline, CDR1 is LNHDA and CDR2 is SQIVND (reference sequence). This chain's CDR3 is CASRASGANVLTF. The CDR3 DNA sequence: TGTGCCAGTAGGGCCTCTGGGGCCAACGTCCTGACTTTC.

The chain combines TRBV7-9 with TRBJ2-2; 10 bases line up with TRBD1. Germline trimming cut 3 bases from V and 0 bases from J; bases unmatched to any gene: 4. This CDR3 has 17 residues. From germline, CDR1 is SEHNR and CDR2 FQNEAQ (reference sequence). This CDR3 reads CASSLETGGPNTGELFF. DNA for the CDR3: TGTGCCAGCAGCTTGGAGACAGGGGGCCCGAACACCGGGGAGCTGTTTTTT.

The V call is TRBV27, the J call TRBJ2-7; 13 bases map to TRBD2. Per the germline V gene, CDR1 is MNHEY and CDR2 is SMNVEV (reference sequence). Trimming cost V 6 bases and J 6 bases; bases outside gene matches: 5. This CDR3 contains 14 residues. The CDR3 here is CASSQGLAGVEQYF. CDR3 nucleotide sequence: TGTGCCAGCAGCCAAGGACTAGCGGGAGTCGAGCAGTACTTC.

The chain joins TRBV13 to TRBJ2-7; TRBD1 or TRBD2 may be the D gene (5 bases each). The germline gives CDR1 PRHDT, CDR2 FYEKMQ (reference sequence). V was pared by 4 bases and J by 0 bases, with 22 bases between. The CDR3 runs to 18 residues. In DNA form, the CDR3 reads TGTGCCAGCAGCTCTAGCCAGGGAATAAAATCCTACTCCTACGAGCAGTACTTC. This codes for CASSSSQGIKSYSYEQYF. Full variable domain (outside the CDR3, taken from reference TRBV13 and TRBJ2-7): AAGVIQSPRHLIKEKRETATLKCYPIPRHDTVYWYQQGPGQDPQFLISFYEKMQSDKGSIPDRFSAQQFSDYHSELNMSSLELGDSALYFCASSSSQGIKSYSYEQYFGPGTRLTVT.

V gene TRBV28 combines with J gene TRBJ1-5; D uncertain. The CDR3 has 16 residues. V shed 0 bases and J shed 1 base, with 10 bases lying between them. Germline loops: CDR1 MDHEN, CDR2 SYDVKM. The CDR3 is CASSLWSGGSNQPQHF. The CDR3 DNA reads TGTGCCAGCAGTTTATGGTCGGGAGGGAGCAATCAGCCCCAGCATTTT.

V usage is TRBV12-5 and J usage is TRBJ2-7; 9 bases map to TRBD2. Germline V gene data show CDR1 as LGHNT and CDR2 as FRNRAP. The CDR3 sequence is 17 residues long. The J segment lost 3 bases and the V segment lost 0 bases, leaving 9 bases of the junction unmatched. The CDR3 DNA sequence: TGTGCTAGTGGTTTGGTATGGGGCGGGAGGGCTAACTACGAGCAGTACTTC. Translated, it gives CASGLVWGGRANYEQYF.

J is TRBJ2-7 and V is TRBV6-1, with 11 bases aligning to TRBD2. The CDR3 extends over 15 amino acids. Germline V CDR1 and CDR2: MNHNS, SASEGT. The J segment lost 2 bases and the V segment lost 0 bases, leaving 0 bases of the junction unmatched. CDR3 in amino acids: CASSEATSGTYEQYF. The CDR3, as DNA: TGTGCCAGCAGTGAAGCGACTAGCGGGACCTACGAGCAGTACTTC.

The chain combines TRBV5-6 with TRBJ1-5; no clear D gene. This CDR3 is 12 amino acids long. The ends were cut back, 1 base at V and 4 bases at J, with 3 bases in the middle. The V gene's germline CDR1 is SGHDT and CDR2 YYEEEE. CDR3 in DNA: TGTGCCAGCAGCTTGTGGAATCAGCCCCAGCATTTT. It is translated as CASSLWNQPQHF.

The rearrangement uses TRBV28 and TRBJ1-5; a possible D gene is TRBD1 (5 bases). The germline V and J ends were trimmed by 5 bases and 4 bases, with 24 bases remaining between them. The CDR3 extends over 18 amino acids. Germline V gives CDR1 MDHEN, CDR2 SYDVKM. Here the CDR3 reads CASSARLGDRSMNQPQHF. CDR3 sequence (DNA): TGTGCCAGCAGTGCGAGACTCGGGGACCGAAGCATGAATCAGCCCCAGCATTTT.

This chain connects TRBV13 to TRBJ2-7; the match to TRBD1 covers 8 bases. Per the germline V gene, CDR1 is PRHDT and CDR2 is FYEKMQ (reference sequence). J gave up 3 bases and V 6 bases, and 7 bases lay outside the gene matches. This CDR3 has 14 amino acids. In DNA form, the CDR3 reads TGTGCCAGCAGGCTGGGACAGGCCGTCTACGAGCAGTACTTC. It yields the protein CASRLGQAVYEQYF. Variable domain in full (rest from reference TRBV13 and TRBJ2-7): AAGVIQSPRHLIKEKRETATLKCYPIPRHDTVYWYQQGPGQDPQFLISFYEKMQSDKGSIPDRFSAQQFSDYHSELNMSSLELGDSALYFCASRLGQAVYEQYFGPGTRLTVT.

The gene calls are TRBV20-1 and TRBJ2-7; D unresolved. Trimming stripped 5 bases from V and 2 bases from J, with 7 bases between. CDR1 is DFQATT, CDR2 SNEGSKA, per germline (reference sequence). The CDR3 covers 11 residues. The CDR3 bases are TGCAGTGCTCCCTCCCCCTACGAGCAGTACTTC. Translated, it gives CSAPSPYEQYF.

The chain employs TRBV2 and TRBJ2-7; unclear D gene. The ends were cut back, 2 bases at V and 4 bases at J, with 18 bases in the middle. CDR1 is SNHLY, CDR2 FYNNEI, per germline. The CDR3 spans 16 residues. The CDR3 is CASSELLEPPIYEQYF. The CDR3 DNA is TGTGCCAGCAGTGAACTTTTAGAACCACCCATTTACGAGCAGTACTTC.